The TCR beta chain described here comes from a study of T cell responses to AZD1222 COVID-19 vaccine. Findings of the study overall: Possibly, clonal diversity was underestimated; donors were largely white British and included more females. Spike-specific TCR breadth and depth went up after people got two AZD1222 doses. Mapped onto spike, vaccine-associated CD4 TCRs spanned it and were dominant at 160-218 and 743-854.

V lost 1 base and J lost 4, with 16 bases in between. Germline values: CDR1 MGHRA, CDR2 YSYEKL. This CDR3 has 16 residues. Sequencing used immunoSEQ multiplex PCR; TCRdb keeps in-frame clones, though not all of them. The sample gives 150,000 to 180,000 clones, about 85% of which show up once; around 3.2% is in the top ten. As concerns this clone: Its antigen is undetermined.

V gene TRBV4-1 combines with J gene TRBJ1-2; D is possibly TRBD1 (6 bases). The sample in question was peripheral blood, obtained on day 0 of AZD1222 vaccination. The source of this sequence is an adult in good health. The CDR3 sequence is CASSQVSRGDLYGYTF. CDR3 bases: TGCGCCAGCAGCCAAGTCTCTAGGGGGGACCTCTATGGCTACACCTTC.